This TCR beta chain stems from a study of blood T cell repertoires in COVID-19. Study background: There were acute and convalescent COVID-19 samples, and they came from the United States, Italy and Spain.

J lost 1 base, V lost 5 bases, and 4 bases had no gene match. CDR3 length: 14 residues. Germline V gene lookup returns CDR1 SEHNR and CDR2 FQNEAQ (reference sequence). Original handling: How many nucleated cells were present was estimated from reference gene primer amplification. Clones were read by immunoSEQ multiplex PCR, and TCRdb kept only the in-frame ones, dropping some. The V and J calls and clone size are taken from that table; D and trimming were inferred from the DNA. The table shows about 190,000 clones, with roughly 80% occurring only once. The V and J genes are TRBV7-9 and TRBJ2-7; TRBD1 matches 8 bases. This receptor was taken from a man aged 55 to 70 with acute or convalescent COVID-19. Sequenced material: peripheral blood. CDR3 bases: TGTGCCAGCAGCGCGACAGGGGCGTCCTACGAGCAGTACTTC. Its translation: CASSATGASYEQYF.